This T cell receptor beta chain derives from a study of cytomegalovirus exposure and HLA in healthy donors (dated by TCRdb to the late 2010s). In terms of the full investigation: According to an earlier analysis of around 600 of the donors, some 180 million T cells yielded 117 million unique TCR beta sequences and about 300 Gb of sequence data. An early release that covered approximately 600 HLA-typed donors contained 300 to 350 gigabases of sequencing data and around 80 million unique TCR sequences. Of the 300 to 500 genotyped donors, 81% were placed in the genetic ancestry cluster associated with self-reported Caucasian donors. The study aimed to test whether signatures of past pathogen exposure could be identified by cataloging public T cell receptors. The T cell repertoires of 550 to 850 subjects were profiled by immunosequencing and related to cytomegalovirus serostatus. A separate validation cohort of roughly 130 different subjects was used in addition to the roughly 700-subject first cohort. High-throughput TCR immunosequencing, statistical association of individual TCRs with disease status, and machine learning were combined to predict cytomegalovirus infection status. In a later analysis, previously published TCR beta repertoires from some 640 donors were re-analyzed and high-resolution HLA genotyping was added so that TCR occurrence patterns could be studied. In the later analysis, no new phenotypic data were used to find candidate immune exposures; instead, reliance was placed on TCR beta sequences and their occurrence across donors. An earlier analysis of around 580 of the donors used high-throughput TCR beta sequencing to judge whether each TCR beta V gene segment behaved as functional or pseudogenic. Alongside the repertoire data, information on donor age, sex, ethnicity and CMV serostatus was compiled. A later genetic analysis used genome-wide SNP genotypes for about 60% of the 666 donors, treating that subset as a discovery cohort. Every repertoire in the discovery cohort had been generated on one and the same sequencing platform. HLA typing included class I and class II loci at four-digit resolution. The number of donors typed differed by locus, with roughly 629-640 for A, B, C, DRB1 and DQB1, 522 for DQA1, over 600 for DPA1, and approximately 470 for DPB1. Because of strong linkage in the cohort, 4 to 6 DR-DQ haplotypes were treated as single units for association and clustering. On average, roughly 250,000 unique TCR beta nucleotide sequences were sequenced per donor among more than 350 genotyped donors of the cohort, with roughly 18% of those sequences being non-productive. Study-wide conclusions, independent of this receptor: A total of around 150 TCR beta chains were listed by the study as associated with cytomegalovirus. Compared with the roughly 700-donor mean, donors in an Asian-associated ancestry cluster had fewer N-insertions in productive TCRs, according to a later genetic analysis. According to a later analysis, most CMV-associated TCR beta chains appeared to be HLA-restricted, and the HLA associations seemed to be driven largely by CMV exposure. In this cohort, only TCR beta chains were sequenced, and detectable features were limited by the absence of alpha or paired-chain data. Most TCR sequences were seen in very few donors, while some public TCRs were found in many individuals. In a later analysis, TCR association rates were found to vary across HLA loci, with the most associated TCRs seen for DRB1 alleles and the fewest for HLA-C alleles. In both the original and validation cohorts, the classifier was reported to diagnose cytomegalovirus status with high specificity and sensitivity. The presence/absence analyses assumed that sequencing depth was roughly uniform across donors, and that assumption may not be true. Specific HLA alleles were associated with 16,951 TCR beta sequences at a false discovery rate of 0.05 in a later analysis. In a later analysis, several top co-occurrence clusters were reported to appear linked to parvovirus B19, influenza, CMV and Epstein-Barr virus. When HLA alleles, especially DR and DQ, strongly co-occurred, attributing TCR associations to individual alleles was difficult. According to the authors, the approach could potentially be generalized to other disease states and immunological phenotypes. Correlated functional status among segregating V segments might be attributable to linkage disequilibrium, but an unknown experimental factor could not be ruled out. Compared with equally common non-associated chains, HLA-associated TCR beta chains in a later analysis were more clonally expanded and had lower generation probabilities. For the cohort, immune exposure information was limited to CMV serostatus. The earlier analysis of 587 of the donors excluded 15 to 20 rarely observed V segments, including chromosome 9 orphons, because counts were too low. A further reported finding was that TCR beta sequences accurately predicted the HLA-A and HLA-B alleles for most subjects in the first cohort. In a later genetic analysis, a missense DCLRE1C variant was associated with V-gene and J-gene trimming of TCR beta chains, and the association was replicated in an independent cohort. In an earlier analysis of around 600 of the donors, most TCR beta V segments appeared in productive rearrangements about 87% or about 30% of the time, broadly matching IMGT annotations. A group of highly shared sequence variants was considered likely to be a technical artifact of the sequencing pipeline. In vitro tests confirmed that three of the cytomegalovirus-associated TCR beta chains recognize cytomegalovirus antigens. Because some donors lacked HLA typing at each locus, the association tests relied only on the typed subset.

Library prep was done by the immunoSEQ multiplex PCR assay. A mixture of 60 forward primers for TCR Vbeta segments and 13 reverse primers for TCR Jbeta segments was used in the multiplex PCR. The CDR3 region of rearranged TCR beta genes was amplified from genomic DNA with a multiplex PCR assay. On the Illumina HiSeq System, the amplified TCR beta libraries were sequenced as 87-base-pair reads. The original methods were these. In a later analysis, some 80 million unique TCR beta chains were counted across the 650 to 700 repertoires, and roughly 11 million of these chains were shared by at least two donors. To remove PCR and sequencing errors, raw reads were error-corrected and collapsed into unique sequences using a nearest-neighbor algorithm that merged closely related sequences. CDR3 sequences were aligned to IMGT reference sequences to assign V, D and J gene segments. For a sequence to be retained, at least a six-nucleotide match to both a V gene segment and a J gene segment was required. A rearrangement counted as productive if the CDR3 had no stop codons and remained in frame with V and J, and every other rearrangement counted as non-productive. CDR3 was defined by IMGT convention, running from the second conserved V-encoded cysteine to the conserved J-encoded phenylalanine. The earlier analysis of a few hundred of the donors excluded any sequence lacking an unambiguous match to a single V gene segment. An earlier analysis of around 600 of the donors classified V segments as functional when productive rearrangements were above 56.7% and as segregating when the standard deviation between donors was above 5%. A statistical classification framework was built for diagnosing cytomegalovirus status from the catalog of TCR beta chain sequences. A later analysis assigned V and J genes by comparing TCR nucleotide sequences with IMGT/GENE-DB human TR gene sequences. In a later analysis, CDR3 sequences and most-parsimonious VDJ recombination scenarios were assigned using the TCRdist pipeline. In a later analysis, every TCR beta chain was defined by the combination of its CDR3 amino acid sequence and its V-gene family, and reads without a unique V-gene family were dropped. To address suspected cross-contamination and a sequencing artifact, a later analysis removed around 600 highly shared, low-generation-probability nucleotide sequences. In a later analysis, a clonal expansion index was calculated for each public chain from normalized within-repertoire ranks of inferred template counts. A later analysis computed generation probabilities with a VDJ recombination model fitted to out-of-frame rearrangements, and checked the results against IGoR. Hypergeometric tests were used in a later analysis to score TCR-TCR, TCR-HLA and TCR-CMV co-occurrence, with a repertoire-size bias correction applied to the TCR pairs. A later analysis estimated false discovery rates by permuting HLA or CMV assignments 20 times. In a later analysis, co-occurring TCRs were grouped using DBSCAN, with TCRdist sequence similarity added in when clustering inside HLA-allele-positive subsets. For co-occurrence clustering, repertoires with fewer than 30,000 or more than 120,000 public chains were excluded, along with five repertoires with anomalous nucleotide sharing. TCRdb holds this immuneACCESS table with in-frame rearrangements only. Some clones are missing; in checked studies, unresolved V genes explain under half, and the rest has no known cause. V and J calls and clone size are given by that table; D and trimming were obtained from the DNA. The sample table holds about 180,000 clones, of which around 77% were seen once. The top ten constitute 2% to 2.5% of the sample.

For this clone: There is no known antigen for this receptor. No much larger clone exists at a distance of one base, and base qualities are not known.

The cohort was made up of roughly 670 healthy bone marrow donors. All cohort members were sampled while nominally healthy, although unrecorded immune exposures were likely present. The donor was CMV seronegative and belonged to the group of over 300 seronegative cohort members. A peripheral blood sample was collected from each donor, and TCR beta sequencing was performed on peripheral blood mononuclear cells. The Qiagen DNeasy Blood Extraction Kit was used to extract genomic DNA from the blood cell samples. Sequencing used PBMCs. This receptor was identified in a man aged 55 to 70 in good health and CMV-seronegative.

The CDR3 region: CASSRGTGDEKLFF. The DNA sequence is given as TGTGCCAGCAGCCGTGGGACAGGGGATGAAAAACTGTTTTTT. The sequence joins TRBV5-5 to TRBJ1-4, and TRBD1 matches 10 of the central bases. The CDR1 and CDR2 encoded by the germline V gene (reference sequence) are SGHKS and YYEKEE. The junction shows trimming of 4 bases on V and 6 bases on J, and the gene matches do not reach 3 bases of it. From the cysteine up to the phenylalanine, the CDR3 has a length of 14 residues. Only the CDR3 portion is preserved as DNA: 42 bases, with reading frame beginning at the first base.